This T cell receptor beta chain was sequenced for a study of T cells in Graves' hyperthyroidism and ophthalmopathy. This clonotype has a count of ten or more. Amplification of TCR beta CDR3 regions used RNA as the template. Using the HTBI primer set, a first-round RT-PCR was run on the TCR CDR3. From the multiplex PCR reads, TCRdb called clonotypes with MiXCR, one entry per CDR3 protein. The sample includes hundreds of thousands of distinct CDR3 sequences, 15% to 20% of them seen just once. Unmatched junction bases numbered 5, after V lost 5 bases and J lost 1 base. CDR3 size: 14 residues. The germline V gene encodes CDR1 PRHDT and CDR2 FYEKMQ (reference sequence). Disease duration under 2 months; hyperthyroidism patients were aged 18 to 65. It was uncontrolled infection, other autoimmune disease, pregnancy or lactation that excluded patients. PBMCs were derived from around 10 ml fresh peripheral blood.

Sequenced material: blood. This receptor was taken from a young woman with Graves' hyperthyroidism. The chain uses TRBV13 and TRBJ2-7; TRBD2 matches at 7 bases. The DNA for the CDR3 is TGTGCCAGCAGCCCAGGCGGGAGATCCTACGAGCAGTACTTC. This codes for CASSPGGRSYEQYF.